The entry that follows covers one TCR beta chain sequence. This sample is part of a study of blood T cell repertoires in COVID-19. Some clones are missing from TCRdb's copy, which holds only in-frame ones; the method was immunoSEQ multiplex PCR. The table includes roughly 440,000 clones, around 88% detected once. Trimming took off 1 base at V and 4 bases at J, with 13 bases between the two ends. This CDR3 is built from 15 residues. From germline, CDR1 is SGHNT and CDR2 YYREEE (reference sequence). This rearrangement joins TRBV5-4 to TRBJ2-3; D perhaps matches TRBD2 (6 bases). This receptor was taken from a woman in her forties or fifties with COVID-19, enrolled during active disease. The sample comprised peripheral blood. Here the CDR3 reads CASSLSTSVADTQYF. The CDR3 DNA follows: TGTGCCAGCAGCTTGTCGACTAGTGTGGCAGATACGCAGTATTTT.